The clone carrying this T cell receptor beta chain was observed many times. The sample originates from a study of shared clonotypes between healthy human individuals. The assay was immunoSEQ multiplex PCR, and TCRdb's table has in-frame clones only and misses some. The sample carries 800,000 to 1,200,000 clones, around 78% recorded once. CDR3 size: 16 residues. The germline gives CDR1 LNHDA, CDR2 SQIVND (reference sequence). V lost 5 bases to trimming and J lost 2 bases, with 15 bases between them. The sequenced material came from memory CD4+ T cells from PBMCs. Subset described: CD45RA-negative fraction. This clonotype was obtained from a man younger than 30 in good health. Some clones in this sample may be carry-over from other donors' samples. The rearrangement uses TRBV19 and TRBJ2-2; D might be TRBD2 (6 bases). CDR3 protein: CASSFSRGINTGELFF. DNA for the CDR3: TGTGCCAGTAGTTTCTCCCGCGGGATAAACACCGGGGAGCTGTTTTTT.